The 4 T cell receptor beta chains reported below all come from one sample, sequenced in a study of T cells in Graves' hyperthyroidism and ophthalmopathy (dated by TCRdb to the late 2010s). Library preparation was by multiplex PCR. Instrument used: Illumina HiSeq 2000. TCR beta CDR3 regions were amplified from RNA transcripts. The first round of RT-PCR for the TCR CDR3 was performed with the HTBI primer set and the Qiagen OneStep RT-PCR kit. The raw public data were reprocessed by TCRdb itself: fastp quality trimming at Q25, MiXCR clonotype calling, in-frame beta chains only. Every distinct CDR3 protein forms one entry, paired with its most common genes and DNA. In this sample the table shows some 200,000 distinct CDR3 sequences, around 16% of which occur a single time. The top ten constitute 40% to 65% of the sample. Source material: blood. These receptors all stem from a woman in her fifties or sixties with Graves' hyperthyroidism.

This clonotype has only a few counts. The rearrangement links TRBV4-2 to TRBJ1-5; D is unclear. The length of the CDR3 is 13 residues. Trimming removed 1 base at V and 4 bases at J, with 5 bases between. Germline V gives CDR1 LGHNA, CDR2 YNFKEQ. The CDR3 DNA reads TGTGCCAGCAGCCAAGGTATAAATCAGCCCCAGCATTTT. This codes for CASSQGINQPQHF.

V and J are TRBV5-1 and TRBJ2-5; 10 nucleotides match TRBD1. This CDR3 spans 14 amino acids. V gave up 0 bases and J gave up 4 bases; unmatched junction bases: 0. Germline assignment: CDR1 SGHRS and CDR2 YFSETQ. CDR3 protein: CASSLGDRGETQYF. The CDR3 DNA follows: TGCGCCAGCAGCTTGGGGGACAGGGGAGAGACCCAGTACTTC.

This rearrangement joins TRBV7-3 to TRBJ1-2; D perhaps matches TRBD1 (5 bases). V shed 1 base and J shed 7 bases, with 13 bases lying between them. Germline V CDR1 and CDR2: SGHTA, FQGTGA. This CDR3 has 14 amino acids. The CDR3 here is CASSLNGGEGGYTF. The CDR3 DNA reads as TGTGCCAGCAGCTTAAATGGGGGGGAAGGTGGCTACACCTTC.

V usage is TRBV30 and J usage is TRBJ1-4; D is unresolved. Between the trimmed V and J ends, which lost 5 bases and 13 bases, there was a span of 17 bases. In germline, CDR1 is GTSNPN, CDR2 SVGIG (reference sequence). The CDR3 is made up of 12 amino acids. This chain's CDR3 is CAWDRRTDGLFF. CDR3 sequence (DNA): TGTGCCTGGGATCGACGGACGGATGGACTGTTTTTT. The full variable domain, rest sourced from reference TRBV30 and TRBJ1-4, is SQTIHQWPATLVQPVGSPLSLECTVEGTSNPNLYWYRQAAGRGLQLLFYSVGIGQISSEVPQNLSASRPQDRQFILSSKKLLLSDSGFYLCAWDRRTDGLFFGSGTQLSVL.